This is a list of T cell receptor beta chains from one sample in a study of PD-L1 blockade in urothelial cancer. Clones were read by immunoSEQ multiplex PCR, and TCRdb kept only the in-frame ones, dropping some. The data show about 38,000 clones, 85% seen once. Here the sequenced sample was PBMCs, taken around atezolizumab (anti-PD-L1) treatment. The source of these receptors is a man at least 80 years old with urothelial cancer. CDR3s include the opening cysteine and the closing phenylalanine or tryptophan. A D gene is named only where the DNA matches it firmly. Clone size, where shown, is once, few, many, or a class for clones that have expanded.

clone size	V gene	J gene	CDR3 length	D gene	CDR3 protein	CDR3 DNA
.	TRBV4-1	TRBJ2-7	15	TRBD1	CASSHGDSVTYEQYF	TGCGCCAGCAGCCACGGGGACAGCGTAACCTACGAGCAGTACTTC
.	TRBV7-9	TRBJ1-1	13	.	CASSLRLNTEAFF	TGTGCCAGCAGCTTGAGGTTGAACACTGAAGCTTTCTTT
.	TRBV2	TRBJ2-3	15	TRBD2	CASSPGRPSTDTQYF	TGTGCCAGCAGCCCCGGGAGGCCAAGCACAGATACGCAGTATTTT
.	TRBV5-5	TRBJ2-2	15	TRBD1	CASNLDRVSTGELFF	TGTGCCAGCAACTTGGACAGGGTGTCCACCGGGGAGCTGTTTTTT
.	TRBV4-2	TRBJ2-7	16	TRBD1	CASSPRGGTGNYEQYF	TGTGCCAGCAGCCCGCGTGGGGGGACAGGGAACTACGAGCAGTACTTC
once	TRBV5-4	TRBJ2-2	15	TRBD1	CASRSGTGITGELFF	TGTGCCAGCAGATCCGGGACAGGTATCACCGGGGAGCTGTTTTTT
.	TRBV10-3	TRBJ2-2	15	.	CAIRAATENTGELFF	TGTGCCATCAGGGCGGCGACAGAGAACACCGGGGAGCTGTTTTTT
.	TRBV9	TRBJ2-3	19	TRBD2	CASSVGAGGQGSSTDTQYF	TGTGCCAGCAGCGTCGGGGCGGGGGGCCAGGGTTCTAGCACAGATACGCAGTATTTT
.	TRBV11-2	TRBJ2-1	13	.	CASSLGQHNEQFF	TGTGCCAGCAGCTTAGGACAGCACAATGAGCAGTTCTTC
.	TRBV5-1	TRBJ2-3	15	TRBD2	CASSLGTSGPDTQYF	TGCGCCAGCAGCTTGGGGACTAGCGGACCAGATACGCAGTATTTT
.	TRBV7-2	TRBJ2-2	17	TRBD2	CASSFRAGAFGTGELFF	TGTGCCAGCAGCTTTCGAGCGGGGGCGTTTGGCACCGGGGAGCTGTTTTTT
.	TRBV6-1	TRBJ1-1	13	.	CASSAGGQTEAFF	TGTGCCAGCAGTGCGGGGGGGCAGACTGAAGCTTTCTTT
.	TRBV11-2	TRBJ1-5	16	TRBD1	CASSLGTGQGTKPQHF	TGTGCCAGCAGCTTAGGAACGGGACAGGGGACGAAGCCCCAGCATTTT
.	TRBV10-1	TRBJ2-7	16	TRBD2	CASSGTSGSKAYEQYF	TGCGCCAGCAGTGGGACTAGCGGGAGTAAAGCCTACGAGCAGTACTTC
.	TRBV5-5	TRBJ1-4	11	.	CASNPRRPPFF	TGTGCCAGCAACCCGCGGAGGCCGCCTTTTTTT
.	TRBV28	TRBJ2-7	12	TRBD1	CASSLMRDRLYF	TGTGCCAGCAGTTTAATGCGGGACAGGTTGTACTTC
.	TRBV19	TRBJ1-4	12	.	CASKRANEKLFF	TGTGCCAGTAAGAGGGCTAATGAAAAACTGTTTTTT
.	TRBV5-1	TRBJ2-5	15	TRBD1	CASSLEGTVKETQYF	TGCGCCAGCAGCTTGGAGGGGACAGTAAAAGAGACCCAGTACTTC
.	TRBV6-6	TRBJ1-1	15	TRBD1	CASSTGDRGGTEAFF	TGTGCCAGCAGTACCGGGGACAGAGGAGGCACTGAAGCTTTCTTT
once	TRBV5-1	TRBJ1-2	15	TRBD1	CASSLEGQGASGYTF	TGCGCCAGCAGCTTGGAGGGACAGGGGGCCAGTGGCTACACCTTC
.	TRBV10-2	TRBJ1-5	13	.	CASTLTGTQPQHF	TGCGCCAGCACCCTAACAGGGACCCAGCCCCAGCATTTT
.	TRBV6-1	TRBJ2-5	13	TRBD1	CASSEVRQGAQYF	TGTGCCAGCAGTGAAGTCAGACAGGGGGCCCAGTACTTC
.	TRBV9	TRBJ2-3	15	TRBD2	CASSVVAGDVDTQYF	TGTGCCAGCAGCGTAGTAGCGGGAGACGTAGATACGCAGTATTTT
.	TRBV2	TRBJ2-1	15	TRBD1	CASSDWYRGLREQFF	TGTGCCAGCAGTGACTGGTACAGGGGGTTACGGGAGCAGTTCTTC
.	TRBV2	TRBJ2-3	14	.	CASNRGALTDTQYF	TGTGCCAGCAATCGCGGGGCGCTTACAGATACGCAGTATTTT
.	TRBV4-1	TRBJ2-6	19	TRBD1	CASSRQGEGGLSGANVLTF	TGCGCCAGCAGCCGACAGGGAGAGGGTGGGCTCTCTGGGGCCAACGTCCTGACTTTC
.	TRBV7-6	TRBJ2-2	17	TRBD1	CASSLVSGTGKTGELFF	TGTGCCAGCAGCTTAGTTTCCGGGACAGGGAAAACCGGGGAGCTGTTTTTT
.	TRBV4-1	TRBJ1-5	14	.	CASSQDRGGAAQHF	TGCGCCAGCAGCCAAGATAGGGGCGGAGCAGCCCAGCATTTT
.	TRBV7-2	TRBJ2-5	14	.	CASSLDFRGETQYF	TGTGCCAGCAGCTTAGATTTCCGGGGAGAGACCCAGTACTTC
.	TRBV4-1	TRBJ2-7	19	TRBD2	CASSQDSAGIYGFTYEQYF	TGCGCCAGCAGCCAAGATTCAGCGGGAATCTACGGGTTTACCTACGAGCAGTACTTC
once	TRBV6-6	TRBJ2-7	14	.	CASSYVSESYEQYF	TGTGCCAGCAGTTATGTTTCCGAGTCCTACGAGCAGTACTTC
.	TRBV4-3	TRBJ2-3	16	TRBD2	CASSETSGSFADTQYF	TGCGCCAGCAGTGAAACTAGCGGGAGTTTTGCAGATACGCAGTATTTT
.	TRBV19	TRBJ2-5	15	.	CASSTDRSLQETQYF	TGTGCCAGTAGCACCGACAGATCTCTCCAAGAGACCCAGTACTTC
.	TRBV19	TRBJ2-1	14	.	CASSGGAVSNEQFF	TGTGCCAGTAGTGGGGGGGCCGTCAGCAATGAGCAGTTCTTC
.	TRBV2	TRBJ1-1	13	.	CASTQGTITEAFF	TGTGCCAGCACCCAGGGAACTATCACTGAAGCTTTCTTT
.	TRBV7-8	TRBJ1-5	14	.	CASSSTGSNQPQHF	TGTGCCAGCAGCTCTACAGGGAGCAATCAGCCCCAGCATTTT
.	TRBV6-6	TRBJ2-1	16	TRBD1	CASSYQTGGARNEQFF	TGTGCCAGCAGTTACCAGACAGGGGGCGCGCGGAATGAGCAGTTCTTC
.	TRBV5-4	TRBJ1-2	15	.	CASSSYLLLGSGYTF	TGTGCCAGCAGCTCATACTTACTTTTAGGGAGTGGCTACACCTTC
.	TRBV6-5	TRBJ1-3	15	.	CASGRKPDSGNTIYF	TGTGCCAGCGGGAGGAAACCGGACTCTGGAAACACCATATATTTT